The 6 T cell receptor beta chains in this list originate from one sample, sequenced in a study of T cells in Graves' hyperthyroidism and ophthalmopathy. RNA transcripts gave rise to amplified TCR beta CDR3 regions. First-round RT-PCR of the TCR CDR3 relied on the HTBI primer set. TCRdb fed the multiplex PCR reads into MiXCR, producing one record per CDR3 protein. The sample records roughly 700,000 distinct CDR3 sequences, roughly 17% being singletons. Sample: blood. The receptors here all came from a man in his fifties or sixties with Graves' hyperthyroidism.

This chain joins TRBV19 and TRBJ2-5, with TRBD1 as a possible D gene (6 bases). The CDR3 loop spans 12 amino acids. Germline CDR1 LNHDA, CDR2 SQIVND (reference sequence). The V end lost 3 bases, the J end lost 5 bases, and 7 bases lay between the germline ends. As DNA, the CDR3 is TGTGCCAGTAGTATTAGGGGGGAGACCCAGTACTTC. It specifies CASSIRGETQYF. The variable domain in full, completed from reference TRBV19 and TRBJ2-5, reads DGGITQSPKYLFRKEGQNVTLSCEQNLNHDAMYWYRQDPGQGLRLIYYSQIVNDFQKGDIAEGYSVSREKKESFPLTVTSAQKNPTAFYLCASSIRGETQYFGPGTRLLVL.

There are a few counts of this clonotype. The chain uses TRBV7-6 and TRBJ2-5; 12 bases are shared with TRBD2. V gave up 5 bases and J gave up 6 bases; unmatched junction bases: 10. Looked up from germline, CDR1 is SGHVS and CDR2 is FNYEAQ. This CDR3 contains 16 residues. In DNA form, the CDR3 reads TGTGCCAGCAGCCCCGGACTAGCGGGAATTCGGAAGACCCAGTACTTC. Protein: CASSPGLAGIRKTQYF.

This clonotype was seen repeatedly, ten times or more. This chain connects TRBV27 to TRBJ2-3; perhaps TRBD1 as D (5 bases). The V end was cut by 1 base, the J end by 6 bases, with 17 bases between. This CDR3 is 16 amino acids long. Per germline, CDR1 MNHEY and CDR2 SMNVEV (reference sequence). The CDR3 reads CASSLFGFIGVDTQYF. In nucleotides, the CDR3 is TGTGCCAGCAGTTTATTTGGATTTATAGGGGTGGATACGCAGTATTTT.

The chain is built from TRBV5-1 and TRBJ2-1; no reliable D call. The germline V gene encodes CDR1 SGHRS and CDR2 YFSETQ. The germline V and J ends were trimmed by 4 bases and 6 bases, with 17 bases remaining between them. The CDR3 is made up of 15 amino acids. The CDR3 sequence: CASSPPDATLNEQFF. CDR3 DNA: TGCGCCAGCAGCCCACCGGACGCTACCCTCAATGAGCAGTTCTTC.

Points on this clonotype: A single base is all that separates this from a far larger clone, so a read error is likely. The V and J genes are TRBV7-9 and TRBJ2-1; no clear D gene. Germline V gene lookup returns CDR1 SEHNR and CDR2 FQNEAQ (reference sequence). V lost 7 bases, J lost 2 bases, and 3 bases lay in between. CDR3 length equals 11 residues. The CDR3, as DNA: TGTGCCAGCACCCCCTACAATGAGCAGTTCTTC. Residues: CASTPYNEQFF.

The sample holds a few counts of this clonotype. The junction shows a germline mismatch at one end, possibly a read error. J is TRBJ2-3 and V is TRBV5-4; 7 nucleotides agree with TRBD2. Germline V gives CDR1 SGHNT, CDR2 YYREEE (reference sequence). The CDR3 is made up of 15 amino acids. The chain's CDR3 is CASSLYGGSTYTQYF. CDR3 DNA: TGTGCCAGCAGCTTGTATGGCGGGAGCACATATACGCAGTATTTT.